Each of the 25 T cell receptor beta chains below was sequenced from the same sample in a study of blood T cell repertoires in COVID-19. Some clones are missing from TCRdb's copy, which holds only in-frame ones; the method was immunoSEQ multiplex PCR. The sample lists about 200,000 clones; around nine tenths were seen once. Sample: peripheral blood. The source is a man between 35 and 55 years old with active or convalescent COVID-19.

The rearrangement links TRBV5-1 to TRBJ2-7; D is ambiguous. Germline V gives CDR1 SGHRS, CDR2 YFSETQ. V was pared by 2 bases and J by 3 bases, with 6 bases between. CDR3 length: 12 residues. The CDR3 coding sequence is TGCGCCAGCAGCTTTGGAGTCTACGAGCAGTACTTC. Its translation: CASSFGVYEQYF.

J is TRBJ2-1 and V is TRBV6-5; a possible D gene is TRBD2 (6 bases). CDR3 length: 16 amino acids. V was cut by 0 bases and J by 7 bases, with 16 bases left in between. Germline V lookup: CDR1 MNHEY, CDR2 SVGAGI. In nucleotides, the CDR3 is TGTGCCAGCAGTTACTCCTCACCGGGACTCCAAAATGAGCAGTTCTTC. It is translated as CASSYSSPGLQNEQFF.

This clone has a handful of counts. CDR3 nucleotide sequence: TGCAGCGTTTACCAGGGGTCCGATGCTGGCTATGGCTACACCTTC. It yields the protein CSVYQGSDAGYGYTF. The chain is built from TRBV29-1 and TRBJ1-2; a possible D gene is TRBD1 (6 bases). Trimming removed 5 bases from V and 4 bases from J, with 20 bases in between. This CDR3 spans 15 amino acids. CDR1 and CDR2 (germline): SQVTM, ANQGSEA.

The rearrangement links TRBV7-3 to TRBJ1-1; maybe TRBD1 (5 bases). V was clipped by 5 bases and J by 5 bases, with 18 bases between them. The V gene's germline CDR1 is SGHTA and CDR2 FQGTGA. The CDR3 runs to 15 residues. CDR3 nucleotides: TGTGCCAGCAGCAAGACGGGCGGGGCAGTTACTGAAGCTTTCTTT. It specifies CASSKTGGAVTEAFF.

The genes are TRBV7-2 and TRBJ1-2; 10 positions match TRBD1. V dropped 1 base and J dropped 8; count of bases not matched to a gene: 7. The CDR3 contains 15 residues. Germline V gives CDR1 SGHTA, CDR2 FQGNSA. Here the CDR3 DNA reads TGTGCCAGCAGCTTAGGTGGGACAGGGGAGGAAGGCTACACCTTC. Translating gives CASSLGGTGEEGYTF. The whole variable domain, remainder taken from reference TRBV7-2 and TRBJ1-2, is GAGVSQSPSNKVTEKGKDVELRCDPISGHTALYWYRQSLGQGLEFLIYFQGNSAPDKSGLPSDRFSAERTGGSVSTLTIQRTQQEDSAVYLCASSLGGTGEEGYTFGSGTRLTVV.

The J gene is TRBJ1-3, the V gene TRBV19; 7 bases line up with TRBD1. Germline V gene lookup returns CDR1 LNHDA and CDR2 SQIVND (reference sequence). V dropped 4 bases and J dropped 4; count of bases not matched to a gene: 7. The CDR3 is 15 amino acids. CDR3 residues: CASSTVTGVGNTIYF. CDR3 nucleotide sequence: TGTGCCAGTAGTACAGTAACAGGGGTCGGAAACACCATATATTTT.

The chain is built from TRBV5-1 and TRBJ1-3, with D unresolved. This CDR3 is built from 16 residues. Trimming removed 5 bases at V and 6 bases at J, with 21 bases between. Germline V gives CDR1 SGHRS, CDR2 YFSETQ. The CDR3 spells CASSLGRLERENTIYF. CDR3 bases: TGCGCCAGCAGTCTCGGACGGCTTGAGAGGGAAAACACCATATATTTT.

This chain uses TRBV6-5 with TRBJ2-1; 10 bases match TRBD2. V shed 7 bases and J 4 bases; nucleotides not matched to a gene: 7. The CDR3 covers 15 residues. Germline assignment: CDR1 MNHEY and CDR2 SVGAGI. As DNA, the CDR3 is TGTGCCAGCACCCGCCGGACTAGCGGATACAATGAGCAGTTCTTC. The encoded protein is CASTRRTSGYNEQFF.

The chain has TRBV6-5 and TRBJ1-2; 7 bases map to TRBD1. The V gene's germline CDR1 is MNHEY and CDR2 SVGAGI. V gave up 6 bases and J gave up 7 bases; unmatched junction bases: 8. This CDR3 is built from 13 residues. CDR3 nucleotide sequence: TGTGCCAGCAGGCCCTCCGGGACAGTTGGCTACACCTTC. Protein: CASRPSGTVGYTF.

V and J are TRBV11-3 and TRBJ2-7; the D is unclear. The V end lost 5 bases, the J end lost 2 bases, and 13 bases lay between the germline ends. CDR3 length: 14 residues. The germline V gene encodes CDR1 SGHNT and CDR2 YENEEA. CDR3 bases: TGTGCCAGCAGCCGAGGTCGCAGAACCTACGAGCAGTACTTC. It codes for CASSRGRRTYEQYF.

The chain recombines TRBV6-5 with TRBJ1-1, with D maybe TRBD1 (6 bases). V lost 0 bases and J lost 6, with 17 bases in between. Germline lookup yields CDR1 MNHEY and CDR2 SVGAGI. The CDR3 loop spans 16 amino acids. In DNA, the CDR3 is TGTGCCAGCAGTTACTCTTCTACAGGGATGGGCTCTGAAGCTTTCTTT. Amino acid sequence: CASSYSSTGMGSEAFF.

The chain is built from TRBV18 and TRBJ2-1; 7 nucleotides line up with TRBD1. The CDR3 is made up of 15 amino acids. The germline V gene has CDR1 KGHSH and CDR2 LQKENI. V was clipped by 3 bases and J by 6 bases; unmatched bases: 8. The CDR3 nucleotides are TGTGCCAGCTCACCGACAGGGAGAACGACCAATGAGCAGTTCTTC. This encodes CASSPTGRTTNEQFF.

The chain carries TRBV5-1 and TRBJ1-6, with D tentatively TRBD1 (5 bases). The CDR3 is made up of 16 amino acids. Trimming shortened V by 7 bases and J by 9 bases, and 23 bases separated the two germline ends. CDR1 and CDR2 (germline): SGHRS, YFSETQ. The CDR3 DNA sequence: TGCGCCAGCCCCTCCCACGGCAGGGAATGCGGTTCACCCCTCCACTTT. Translated: CASPSHGRECGSPLHF.

This chain links TRBV19 with TRBJ1-5; weak D call: TRBD1 (5 bases). Germline-derived CDR1 and CDR2 are LNHDA and SQIVND (reference sequence). The CDR3 spans 19 residues. Trimming pared 1 base from V and 4 bases from J, leaving 23 bases between. CDR3 sequence reads: CASSIGWISTGGRNQPQHF. CDR3 nucleotide sequence: TGTGCCAGTAGTATAGGCTGGATCTCGACCGGGGGAAGAAATCAGCCCCAGCATTTT.

This clone has just a few counts. V and J are TRBV6-2 or TRBV6-3 and TRBJ1-2, with 9 bases aligning to TRBD1. The germline V gene encodes CDR1 MNHEY and CDR2 SVGEGT. The CDR3 consists of 15 residues. The junction had 5 bases not matched to a gene; V was cut back by 4 bases and J by 2 bases. The CDR3 DNA reads as TGTGCCAGCAGTTTGGACAGGGGAGAGAACTATGGCTACACCTTC. This sequence encodes CASSLDRGENYGYTF.

V usage is TRBV7-9 and J usage is TRBJ2-1; D unclear. The germline V and J ends were trimmed by 5 bases and 12 bases, with 11 bases remaining between them. CDR1 is SEHNR and CDR2 is FQNEAQ in the germline V gene (reference sequence). This CDR3 has 11 amino acids. CDR3 coding DNA: TGTGCCAGCAGCCACGGCACGGGGCAGTTCTTC. Its translation is CASSHGTGQFF.

The J gene is TRBJ2-3, the V gene TRBV29-1; 8 nucleotides line up with TRBD1. The CDR3 covers 15 residues. V lost 7 bases, J lost 1 base, and 10 bases stayed unmatched. Germline assignment: CDR1 SQVTM and CDR2 ANQGSEA. The CDR3 DNA is TGCAGCGGGGAAGGACAGGGCCTAGGCACAGATACGCAGTATTTT. Residues: CSGEGQGLGTDTQYF.

The chain combines TRBV6-5 with TRBJ2-7; perhaps TRBD2 as D (5 bases). This CDR3 has 15 amino acids. The V and J ends lost 7 bases and 0 bases respectively, with 16 bases between them. CDR1 is MNHEY, CDR2 SVGAGI, per germline. The CDR3 loop reads CASMKGPGSSYEQYF. Written as DNA, the CDR3 is TGTGCCAGCATGAAGGGCCCGGGAAGCTCCTACGAGCAGTACTTC.

The chain links TRBV5-6 to TRBJ1-1, with 10 bases identical to TRBD1. Germline V gene lookup returns CDR1 SGHDT and CDR2 YYEEEE. The ends lost 4 bases at V and 11 bases at J; junction bases unmatched: 2. This CDR3 is built from 11 residues. CDR3 amino acids: CASSRQGAAFF. In DNA form, the CDR3 reads TGTGCCAGCAGCCGACAGGGGGCGGCTTTCTTT.

The V and J genes are TRBV7-3 and TRBJ2-1; 11 bases match TRBD2. Germline assignment: CDR1 SGHTA and CDR2 FQGTGA. The CDR3 spans 17 residues. The V and J ends lost 5 bases and 0 bases, in that order; junction bases with no gene match: 6. This CDR3 is CASSLSGGASSYNEQFF. CDR3 bases: TGTGCCAGCAGCCTTAGCGGGGGGGCTAGCTCCTACAATGAGCAGTTCTTC.

This chain connects TRBV11-2 to TRBJ1-1; a possible D gene is TRBD1 (5 bases). This CDR3 has 17 amino acids. The ends were cut back, 1 base at V and 1 base at J, with 16 bases in the middle. Looked up from germline, CDR1 is SGHAT and CDR2 is FQNNGV. The CDR3 DNA reads as TGTGCCAGCAGCTTAGTTATAGGGGCCTCCACGAACACTGAAGCTTTCTTT. Protein: CASSLVIGASTNTEAFF.

The chain recombines TRBV19 with TRBJ1-3, with D unclear. This CDR3 has 15 amino acids. Germline values: CDR1 LNHDA, CDR2 SQIVND (reference sequence). V lost 4 bases and J lost 1, with 11 bases in between. The CDR3 loop is CASSTNSYSGNTIYF. In DNA form, the CDR3 reads TGTGCCAGTAGTACTAACAGTTATTCTGGAAACACCATATATTTT.

This clone was counted once. The chain recombines TRBV12-3 or TRBV12-4 with TRBJ1-1; D is undetermined. The CDR3 contains 13 residues. Trimming removed 5 bases at V and 7 bases at J, with 14 bases between. The CDR3 loop reads CASSRGRGHEAFF. The DNA for the CDR3 is TGTGCCAGCAGTCGGGGAAGAGGGCATGAAGCTTTCTTT.

The chain joins TRBV18 to TRBJ1-4, with TRBD1 matching 8 bases. V gave up 5 bases and J gave up 7 bases; unmatched junction bases: 15. Germline lookup yields CDR1 KGHSH and CDR2 LQKENI. The CDR3 runs to 17 residues. In DNA, the CDR3 is TGTGCCAGCTCATTGGACAGGGAACGTCCTAGTCGTGAAAAACTGTTTTTT. This gives the protein CASSLDRERPSREKLFF.

This chain joins TRBV6-1 and TRBJ2-6; TRBD1 agrees at 8 bases. CDR3 length: 16 amino acids. Germline trimming cut 4 bases from V and 3 bases from J; bases unmatched to any gene: 5. From germline, CDR1 is MNHNS and CDR2 SASEGT. The DNA for the CDR3 is TGTGCCAGCAGTGCTCAGGGGGCAGGTGGGGCCAACGTCCTGACTTTC. Translated, it gives CASSAQGAGGANVLTF.